This paragraph reports one T cell receptor beta chain. Its binding antigen is unknown. Within one base of it there is no much larger clone, and no base qualities were kept. Per the germline V gene, SGHRS is the CDR1 and YFSETQ is the CDR2. The CDR3 starts with the cysteine, ends with the phenylalanine, and has 19 residues. The kept DNA is CDR3 alone, 57 bases in frame from the first base. V is cut back by 4 bases and J by 5 bases, with 15 bases in the junction unmatched. This sample was taken from a study of immunodeficiency (dated by TCRdb to the late 2010s). A note on the overall study: To search for oligoclonality and VDJ recombination defects, the researchers carried out a repertoire analysis.

Genomic DNA was isolated using the QIAamp DNA Blood Mini Kit and then sent out for immunoSEQ repertoire analysis. Using a standard quantity of genomic DNA template, multiplex PCR was run to amplify the CDR3 regions. The PCR products underwent sequencing on an Illumina platform. Per the source publication's procedure: Sequences were aligned to a reference, with V, D and J gene definitions taken from IMGT. A nearest-neighbor clustering algorithm merged closely related sequences to remove PCR and sequencing errors. V, D and J usage was examined in productive unique and total sequences using ImmunoSEQ Analyzer tools along with R version 3.6.1. Drawn from immuneACCESS, this table holds only the in-frame rearrangements with V and J called that TCRdb kept. Clones are partly lost; checked studies trace under half to an unresolved V gene and leave the rest unexplained. For V, J and clone size, that table is used; D and trimming come from the DNA. Counted in this sample were around 3,400 clones; 89% of them appeared once. In total, the top ten clones hold 9.5% to 15% of the sample.

Before TCR sequencing, CD3+CD8+ T cells were sorted out of fresh PBMCs. Study-wide findings and limitations: Based on top-100 and total clonotype frequencies, severe oligoclonality showed up in patient CD8+ T cells, whereas patient CD4+ T cells did not show severe oligoclonality. Restricted TRB V-J pairing and lower productive entropy were observed in patient CD8+ T cells compared with control CD8+ T cells. In entropy comparisons, n=3 (open circles) was shown for patients versus healthy controls, and a thymic development effect was only suggested as possible.

Sequencing used CD8+ T cells from blood. The source of this sequence is a human donor in good health. Here the chain combines TRBV5-1 and TRBJ2-3, and TRBD2 aligns with 14 junction nucleotides. CDR3 region: CASSKGTSGSGGLIDTQYF. The sequenced DNA: TGCGCCAGCAGCAAGGGGACTAGCGGGAGTGGTGGCTTGATAGATACGCAGTATTTT.